This T cell receptor beta chain was observed in a study of T cells in Graves' hyperthyroidism and ophthalmopathy. The source material, RNA transcripts, was used to amplify TCR beta CDR3 regions. HTBI primers drove first-round RT-PCR of the TCR CDR3. TCRdb passed the multiplex PCR reads through MiXCR, listing each CDR3 protein once. The profile shows fewer than 250,000 distinct CDR3 sequences, roughly 17% of them singletons. Comments on this clonotype: As yet, its antigen is unknown.

Study-wide results and caveats: Blood shared most expanded thyroid clonotypes above 0.001.

Each patient was aged 18 to 65 and had newly diagnosed hyperthyroidism of under 2 months' duration. Diagnostic assessment was based on clinical symptoms, serum thyroxine and TRAb, thyroid ultrasound and orbital computed tomography. PBMCs stemmed from about 9.5 ml fresh peripheral blood. The specimen sequenced was blood. The receptor was derived from a man aged 50-59 years with Graves' hyperthyroidism.

DNA for the CDR3: TGCAGTGCTATCAGGGCTCAGAGGCAGCCCCAGCATTTT. Translating it yields CSAIRAQRQPQHF. The chain couples TRBV20-1 to TRBJ1-5; perhaps TRBD1 as D (5 bases). Germline V gives CDR1 DFQATT, CDR2 SNEGSKA (reference sequence). The CDR3 contains 13 residues. V was pared by 4 bases and J by 7 bases, with 14 bases between.